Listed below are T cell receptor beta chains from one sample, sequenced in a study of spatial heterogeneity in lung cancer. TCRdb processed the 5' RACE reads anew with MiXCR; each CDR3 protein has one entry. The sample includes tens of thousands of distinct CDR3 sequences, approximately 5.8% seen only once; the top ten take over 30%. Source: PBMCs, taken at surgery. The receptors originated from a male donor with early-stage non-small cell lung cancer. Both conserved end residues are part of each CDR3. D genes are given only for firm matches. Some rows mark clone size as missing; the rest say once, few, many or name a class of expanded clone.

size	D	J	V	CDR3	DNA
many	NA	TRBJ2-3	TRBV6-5	CASSYISADTQYF	TGTGCCAGCAGTTATATCAGCGCAGATACGCAGTATTTT
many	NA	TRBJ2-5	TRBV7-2	CASSLDRTAYQETQYF	TGTGCCAGCAGCTTAGATCGGACAGCGTACCAAGAGACCCAGTACTTC
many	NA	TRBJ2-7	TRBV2	CASKESQNYEQYF	TGTGCCAGCAAGGAGAGTCAAAATTACGAGCAGTACTTC
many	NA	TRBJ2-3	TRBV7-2	CASSVTDTQYF	TGTGCCAGCAGCGTTACAGATACGCAGTATTTT
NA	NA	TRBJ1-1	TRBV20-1	CSATGPTNTEAFF	TGCAGTGCTACGGGACCGACGAACACTGAAGCTTTCTTT
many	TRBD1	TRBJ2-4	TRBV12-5	CASGPYSGTEKNIQYF	TGTGCTAGTGGCCCGTATTCCGGGACAGAGAAAAACATTCAGTACTTC
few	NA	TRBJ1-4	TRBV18	CASSPQRTNEKLFF	TGTGCCAGCTCACCACAGCGTACTAATGAAAAACTGTTTTTT
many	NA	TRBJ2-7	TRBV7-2	CASSLSGAGYEQYF	TGTGCCAGCAGCTTATCAGGGGCGGGCTACGAGCAGTACTTC
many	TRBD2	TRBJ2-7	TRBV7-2	CAIRTSGRGGRNEQYF	TGTGCCATCCGGACTAGCGGGAGAGGGGGCAGGAACGAGCAGTACTTC
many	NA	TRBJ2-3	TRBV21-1	CASSKRGLAGPTDTQYF	TGTGCCAGCAGCAAGAGGGGACTAGCGGGACCCACAGATACGCAGTATTTT
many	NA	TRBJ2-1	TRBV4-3	CASSQAISERGVYEQFF	TGCGCCAGCAGCCAAGCCATCTCGGAGAGGGGTGTCTATGAGCAGTTCTTC
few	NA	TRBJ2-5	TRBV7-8	CASRPTRIAETQYF	TGTGCCAGCAGACCAACGAGGATCGCAGAGACCCAGTACTTC
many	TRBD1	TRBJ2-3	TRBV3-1	CASSQGQGAADTQYF	TGTGCCAGCAGCCAAGGACAGGGGGCCGCAGATACGCAGTATTTT
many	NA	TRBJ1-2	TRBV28	CASSPDVGTGGYTF	TGTGCCAGCAGCCCGGACGTAGGGACGGGCGGCTACACCTTC
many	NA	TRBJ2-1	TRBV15	CATSTGDSYNEQFF	TGTGCCACCAGCACGGGGGACTCCTACAATGAGCAGTTCTTC
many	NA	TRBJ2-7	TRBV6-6	CASSTTEYEQYF	TGTGCCAGCAGTACGACAGAATACGAGCAGTACTTC
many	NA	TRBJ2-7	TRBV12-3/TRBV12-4	CASSSPGAYEQYF	TGTGCCAGCAGTTCGCCAGGAGCCTACGAGCAGTACTTC
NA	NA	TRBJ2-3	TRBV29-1	CSIRTALPGDTQYF	TGCAGCATTCGGACAGCTCTCCCCGGGGATACGCAGTATTTT
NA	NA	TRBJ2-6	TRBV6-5	CASRIRAFGANVLTF	TGTGCCAGCAGAATCAGGGCTTTTGGGGCCAACGTCCTGACTTTC
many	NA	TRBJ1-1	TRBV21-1	CASSAWTGGYNTEAFF	TGTGCCAGCAGCGCCTGGACAGGGGGCTACAACACTGAAGCTTTCTTT
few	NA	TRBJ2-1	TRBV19	CASGSGPSSYNEQFF	TGTGCCAGTGGGTCCGGGCCGAGCTCCTACAATGAGCAGTTCTTC
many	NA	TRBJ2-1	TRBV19	CASQGRTQGNEQFF	TGTGCCTCACAGGGCAGAACACAGGGTAATGAGCAGTTCTTC
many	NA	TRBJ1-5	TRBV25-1	CASSRTDYFQPQHF	TGTGCCAGCAGTCGGACAGACTACTTTCAGCCCCAGCATTTT
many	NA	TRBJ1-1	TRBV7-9	CASSLEGGAEAFF	TGTGCCAGCAGCTTAGAGGGTGGGGCTGAAGCTTTCTTT
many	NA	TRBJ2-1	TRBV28	CASSLHRAYNEQFF	TGTGCCAGCAGTCTCCATAGGGCCTACAATGAGCAGTTCTTC
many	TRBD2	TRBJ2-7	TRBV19	CASSTSGSYEQYF	TGTGCCAGTAGCACTAGCGGTTCCTACGAGCAGTACTTC
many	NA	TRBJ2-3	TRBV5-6	CASSLRGPSPAPQYF	TGTGCCAGCAGCTTGAGGGGCCCGTCCCCGGCTCCCCAGTATTTT
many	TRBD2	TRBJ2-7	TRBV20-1	CSARDLRLAGNEQYF	TGCAGTGCTAGAGATTTAAGGCTAGCGGGGAACGAGCAGTACTTC
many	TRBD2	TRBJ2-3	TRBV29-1	CSVDGTSGGGSTDTQYF	TGCAGCGTTGATGGGACTAGCGGGGGAGGTAGCACAGATACGCAGTATTTT
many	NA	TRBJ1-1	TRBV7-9	CASSLGQGNTEAFF	TGTGCCAGCAGCTTAGGCCAGGGGAACACTGAAGCTTTCTTT
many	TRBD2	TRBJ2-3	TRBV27	CASSLPSGIRTDTQYF	TGTGCCAGCAGTTTGCCCAGCGGGATTCGCACAGATACGCAGTATTTT
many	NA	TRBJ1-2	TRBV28	CASSLMGFGYTF	TGTGCCAGCAGTTTAATGGGGTTTGGCTACACCTTC
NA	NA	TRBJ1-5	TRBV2	CASSRADSNQPQHF	TGTGCCAGCAGCAGGGCCGATAGCAATCAGCCCCAGCATTTT
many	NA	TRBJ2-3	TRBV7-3	CASSLSSTLIGPDTQYF	TGTGCCAGCAGCTTATCCTCCACTCTCATTGGACCAGATACGCAGTATTTT
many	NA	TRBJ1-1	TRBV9	CASSVQVTNTEAFF	TGTGCCAGCAGCGTACAGGTAACGAACACTGAAGCTTTCTTT
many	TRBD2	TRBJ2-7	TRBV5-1	CASSLYSGGIAEQYF	TGCGCCAGCAGTCTCTATTCGGGAGGAATAGCCGAGCAGTACTTC
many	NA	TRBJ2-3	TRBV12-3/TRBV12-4	CASSLRAGSTDTQYF	TGTGCCAGCAGTTTACGCGCGGGGAGCACAGATACGCAGTATTTT
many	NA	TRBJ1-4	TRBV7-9	CASSAEMDRNEKLFF	TGTGCCAGCAGCGCAGAGATGGATCGGAATGAAAAACTGTTTTTT
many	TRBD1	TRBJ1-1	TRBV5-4	CASSLGNRQGAPAFF	TGTGCCAGCAGCTTGGGGAATCGACAGGGGGCTCCGGCTTTCTTT